This TCR beta chain was sequenced for a study of OX40 agonist ivuxolimab in advanced cancers. The protocol was immunoSEQ multiplex PCR, while the TCRdb copy is restricted to in-frame clones and leaves out a portion. In the table there are about 28,000 clones, 86% of which are singletons. V shed 3 bases and J shed 0 bases, with 13 bases lying between them. This CDR3 contains 16 residues. Germline V CDR1 and CDR2: MDHEN, SYDVKM. This chain joins TRBV28 and TRBJ2-3; D is perhaps TRBD2 (5 bases). This receptor was obtained from an adult with an advanced solid tumor such as melanoma, head and neck, liver or kidney cancer. The starting material was CD4+ or CD8+ T cells sorted from blood, obtained in a trial of the OX40 agonist ivuxolimab. The CDR3 sequence: CASSLKSGTSTDTQYF. The CDR3 nucleotides read TGTGCCAGCAGTTTGAAGAGCGGAACTAGCACAGATACGCAGTATTTT.